The clone carrying this T cell receptor (beta chain) has more than one count but fewer than ten. The junction and the germline gene differ at one end; a read error may be behind it. The data were taken from a study of tumor and adjacent non-tumor tissue in lung cancer. No cell sorting was done before RNA was extracted from the tissue. The library came from three nested PCR rounds adapted from ARM-PCR protocols. TCRdb analysed the multiplex PCR reads with MiXCR anew, one entry per CDR3 protein. The sample contains just over 200,000 distinct CDR3 sequences, 71% of which appear only once. The germline V gene has CDR1 MGHRA and CDR2 YSYEKL. The CDR3 is made up of 14 amino acids.

The chain has TRBV4-1 and TRBJ2-3; no reliable D call. Sequencing was done on a sample of lung tumor tissue. This clonotype was obtained from a man aged 55 to 70 with non-small cell lung cancer. The DNA for the CDR3 is TGCACCAGCAGCCAGACTGGGCTAGGGGATACGCAGTATTTT. It encodes CTSSQTGLGDTQYF.